Below are 3 T cell receptor beta chains sequenced from a single sample in a study of cytomegalovirus exposure and HLA in healthy donors. This table comes from immunoSEQ multiplex PCR, and its TCRdb copy is limited to in-frame clones, with some not included. The data hold roughly 73,000 clones, with nearly 95% observed a single time. Material for sequencing was PBMCs. These receptor sequences come from a man younger than 35 in good health and CMV-seropositive.

This clone showed up just once. The rearrangement links TRBV10-3 to TRBJ2-4; perhaps TRBD2 as D (6 bases). CDR1 and CDR2 from the germline V gene are ENHRY and SYGVKD. This CDR3 region has 18 residues. V lost 0 bases and J lost 10, with 25 bases in between. Here the CDR3 reads CAISESWGMDGGNGIQYF. In nucleotides, the CDR3 is TGTGCCATCAGTGAGTCATGGGGGATGGACGGGGGAAATGGAATTCAGTACTTC.

The CDR3 is CASSLGEGGYEQYF. The CDR3 nucleotides read TGTGCCAGCAGTTTGGGGGAGGGCGGGTACGAGCAGTACTTC. The chain uses TRBV27 and TRBJ2-7; 7 positions agree with TRBD2. The length of the CDR3 is 14 residues. V dropped 3 bases and J dropped 4; count of bases not matched to a gene: 6. Germline CDR1 is MNHEY and CDR2 is SMNVEV (reference sequence).

This sequence joins TRBV5-1 and TRBJ2-6, with a tentative D call TRBD1 (5 bases). The CDR3 runs 18 residues. Deletions cut 1 base from V and 0 bases from J, with 14 bases between. The V gene's germline CDR1 is SGHRS and CDR2 YFSETQ. The CDR3 nucleotides are TGCGCCAGCAGCTTGTTTGAGACAGCCGACTCTGGGGCCAACGTCCTGACTTTC. It translates to CASSLFETADSGANVLTF. Variable domain in full (rest from reference TRBV5-1 and TRBJ2-6): KAGVTQTPRYLIKTRGQQVTLSCSPISGHRSVSWYQQTPGQGLQFLFEYFSETQRNKGNFPGRFSGRQFSNSRSEMNVSTLELGDSALYLCASSLFETADSGANVLTFGAGSRLTVL.